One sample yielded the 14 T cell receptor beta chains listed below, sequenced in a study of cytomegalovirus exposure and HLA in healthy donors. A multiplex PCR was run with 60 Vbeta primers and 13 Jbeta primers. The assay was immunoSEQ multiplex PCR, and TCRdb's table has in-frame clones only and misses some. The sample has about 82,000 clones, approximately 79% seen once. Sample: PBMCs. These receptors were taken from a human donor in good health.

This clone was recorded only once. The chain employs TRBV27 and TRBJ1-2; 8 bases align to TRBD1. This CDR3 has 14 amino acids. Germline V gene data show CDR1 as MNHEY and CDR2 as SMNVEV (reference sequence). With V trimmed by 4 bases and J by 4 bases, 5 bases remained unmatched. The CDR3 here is CASSYRGDVYGYTF. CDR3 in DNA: TGTGCCAGCAGTTACAGGGGGGATGTCTATGGCTACACCTTC.

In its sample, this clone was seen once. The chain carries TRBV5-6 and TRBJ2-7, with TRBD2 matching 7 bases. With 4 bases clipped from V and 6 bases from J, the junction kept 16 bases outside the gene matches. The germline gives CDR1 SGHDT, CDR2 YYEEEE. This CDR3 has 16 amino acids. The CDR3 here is CASSRGGTSRLLEQYF. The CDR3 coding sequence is TGTGCCAGCAGCAGGGGAGGGACTTCACGTCTACTCGAGCAGTACTTC.

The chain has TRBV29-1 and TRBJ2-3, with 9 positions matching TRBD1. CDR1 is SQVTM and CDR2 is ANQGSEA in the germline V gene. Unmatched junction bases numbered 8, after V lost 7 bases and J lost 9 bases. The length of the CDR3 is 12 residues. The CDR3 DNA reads TGCAGCGCCAACCCGGGACAGGGCACGCAGTATTTT. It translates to CSANPGQGTQYF.

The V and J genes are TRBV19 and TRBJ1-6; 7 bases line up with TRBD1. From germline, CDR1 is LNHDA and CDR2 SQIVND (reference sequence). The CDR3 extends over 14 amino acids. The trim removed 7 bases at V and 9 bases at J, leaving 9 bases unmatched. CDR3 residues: CASTPDRARSPLHF. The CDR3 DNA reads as TGTGCCAGTACCCCCGACAGGGCTCGTTCACCCCTCCACTTT. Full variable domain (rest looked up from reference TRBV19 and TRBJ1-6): DGGITQSPKYLFRKEGQNVTLSCEQNLNHDAMYWYRQDPGQGLRLIYYSQIVNDFQKGDIAEGYSVSREKKESFPLTVTSAQKNPTAFYLCASTPDRARSPLHFGNGTRLTVT.

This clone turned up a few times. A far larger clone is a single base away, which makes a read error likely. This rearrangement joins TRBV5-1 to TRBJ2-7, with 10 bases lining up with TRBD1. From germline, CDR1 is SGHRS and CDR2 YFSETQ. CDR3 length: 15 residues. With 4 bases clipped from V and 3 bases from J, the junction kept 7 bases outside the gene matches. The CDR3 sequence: CASSSRGQGRYEQYF. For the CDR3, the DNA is TGCGCCAGCAGCAGCAGGGGACAGGGGCGCTACGAGCAGTACTTC.

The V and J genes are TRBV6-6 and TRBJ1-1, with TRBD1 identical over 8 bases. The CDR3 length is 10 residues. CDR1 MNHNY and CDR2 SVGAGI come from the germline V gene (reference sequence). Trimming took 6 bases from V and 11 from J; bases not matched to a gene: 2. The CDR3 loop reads CASSGQGAFF. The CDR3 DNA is TGTGCCAGCAGCGGACAGGGTGCTTTCTTT.

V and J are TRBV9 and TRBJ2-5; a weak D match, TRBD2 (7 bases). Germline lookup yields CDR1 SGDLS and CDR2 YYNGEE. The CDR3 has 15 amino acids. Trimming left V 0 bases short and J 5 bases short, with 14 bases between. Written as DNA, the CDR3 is TGTGCCAGCAGCGTAGGGGGGGGGCCGGGGGAGACCCAGTACTTC. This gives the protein CASSVGGGPGETQYF.

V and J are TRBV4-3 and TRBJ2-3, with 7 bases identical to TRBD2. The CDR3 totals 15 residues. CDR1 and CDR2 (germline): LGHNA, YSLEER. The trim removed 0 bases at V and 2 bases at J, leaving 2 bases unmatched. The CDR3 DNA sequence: TGCGCCAGCAGCCAAGAACTAGCGACCACAGATACGCAGTATTTT. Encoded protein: CASSQELATTDTQYF.

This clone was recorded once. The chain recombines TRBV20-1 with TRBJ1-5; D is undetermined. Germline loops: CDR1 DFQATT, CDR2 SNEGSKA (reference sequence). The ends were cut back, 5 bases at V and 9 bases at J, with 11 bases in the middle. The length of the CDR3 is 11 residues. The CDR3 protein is CSAPEHRPQHF. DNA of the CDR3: TGCAGTGCTCCTGAGCATCGGCCCCAGCATTTT.

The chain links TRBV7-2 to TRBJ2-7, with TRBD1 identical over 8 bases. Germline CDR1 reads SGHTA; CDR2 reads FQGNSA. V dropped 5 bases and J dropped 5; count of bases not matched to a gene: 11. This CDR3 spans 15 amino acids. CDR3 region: CASSPTAGQGHEQYF. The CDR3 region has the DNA TGTGCCAGCAGCCCTACGGCCGGACAGGGACACGAGCAGTACTTC.

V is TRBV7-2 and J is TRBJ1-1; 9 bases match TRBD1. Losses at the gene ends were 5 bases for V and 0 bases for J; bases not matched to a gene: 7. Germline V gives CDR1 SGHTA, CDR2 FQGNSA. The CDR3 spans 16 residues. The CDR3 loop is CASSLGQGRMNTEAFF. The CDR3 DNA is TGTGCCAGCAGCCTGGGACAGGGCCGCATGAACACTGAAGCTTTCTTT.

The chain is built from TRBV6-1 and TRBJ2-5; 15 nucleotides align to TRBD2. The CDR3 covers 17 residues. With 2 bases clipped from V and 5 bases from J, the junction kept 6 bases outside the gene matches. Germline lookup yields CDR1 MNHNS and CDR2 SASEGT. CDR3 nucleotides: TGTGCCAGCAGTGAAAGCGGGACTAGCGGGAGGAGGGAGACCCAGTACTTC. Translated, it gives CASSESGTSGRRETQYF.

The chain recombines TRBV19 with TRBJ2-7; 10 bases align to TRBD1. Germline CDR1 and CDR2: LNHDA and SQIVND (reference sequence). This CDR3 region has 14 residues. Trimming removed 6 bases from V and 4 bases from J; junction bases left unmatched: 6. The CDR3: CASSKDRGSYEQYF. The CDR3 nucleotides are TGTGCCAGTAGCAAGGACAGGGGGAGTTACGAGCAGTACTTC.

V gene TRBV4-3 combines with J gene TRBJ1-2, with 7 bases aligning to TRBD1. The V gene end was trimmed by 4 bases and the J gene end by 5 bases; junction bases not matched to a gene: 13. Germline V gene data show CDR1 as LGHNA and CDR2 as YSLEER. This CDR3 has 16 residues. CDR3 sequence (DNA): TGCGCCAGCAGCCGCGAGGCAGGGGGACGCTCATATGGCTACACCTTC. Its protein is CASSREAGGRSYGYTF.